This T cell receptor beta chain came from a study of blood T cell repertoires in COVID-19. About the research overall: COVID-19 samples, acute and convalescent, were from the United States, Italy and Spain. Sources were T cells, B-cell-depleted T cells, or PBMCs; the material itself was cDNA or gDNA.

This clone has a handful of counts. Per germline, CDR1 SQVTM and CDR2 ANQGSEA. The germline V and J ends were trimmed by 7 bases and 1 base, with 16 bases remaining between them. The CDR3 runs 14 residues. Clones were read by immunoSEQ multiplex PCR, and TCRdb kept only the in-frame ones, dropping some. Among 100,000 to 150,000 clones listed, about four fifths were seen once. This TCR was recovered from a woman of 80 years or more with acute or convalescent COVID-19. This chain connects TRBV29-1 to TRBJ1-2; possibly TRBD1 for D (6 bases). The sequencing sample was made of peripheral blood. CDR3 sequence reads: CSARTVTHNYGYTF. CDR3 DNA: TGCAGCGCTCGGACAGTAACTCATAACTATGGCTACACCTTC.